Listed below are T cell receptor beta chains from one sample, sequenced in a study of T cell responses to AZD1222 COVID-19 vaccine. Assay used: immunoSEQ multiplex PCR; TCRdb lists only in-frame clones, some missing. The sample lists 160,000 or so clones; roughly nine tenths were seen once. This specimen was peripheral blood, taken on day 0 of AZD1222 vaccination. Receptor source: an adult in good health. CDR3s include the opening cysteine and the closing phenylalanine or tryptophan. The order of the fields is J gene, clone size, V gene, CDR3 length, D gene, CDR3 DNA, CDR3 protein. A D gene is named only where the DNA matches it firmly. Not every row has a clone size; where given, it reads once, few, many or a size class.

j_gene: TRBJ1-5
abundance: .
v_gene: TRBV24-1
len: 13
d_gene: .
CDR3nt: TGTGCCACCAGTGATTGGGACCGGGGGGCCCAGCATTTT
CDR3aa: CATSDWDRGAQHF

j_gene: TRBJ2-1
abundance: .
v_gene: TRBV7-6
len: 15
d_gene: TRBD2
CDR3nt: TGTGCCAGCAGCTTAGAACTAGCGACCTACAATGAGCAGTTCTTC
CDR3aa: CASSLELATYNEQFF

j_gene: TRBJ2-1
abundance: .
v_gene: TRBV20-1
len: 14
d_gene: .
CDR3nt: TGCAGTGCTAGTCCCATGGCTAGCTCCAATGAGCAGTTCTTC
CDR3aa: CSASPMASSNEQFF

j_gene: TRBJ2-5
abundance: .
v_gene: TRBV12-3/TRBV12-4
len: 13
d_gene: .
CDR3nt: TGTGCCAGCAGCGGGACCTCGCGGGAGACCCAGTACTTC
CDR3aa: CASSGTSRETQYF

j_gene: TRBJ2-2
abundance: .
v_gene: TRBV3-1/TRBV3-2
len: 20
d_gene: TRBD2
CDR3nt: TGTGCCAGCAGCCTCGGACTAGCGGGGGGGACAAGTCCTAGCACCGGGGAGCTGTTTTTT
CDR3aa: CASSLGLAGGTSPSTGELFF

j_gene: TRBJ2-3
abundance: .
v_gene: TRBV2
len: 16
d_gene: .
CDR3nt: TGTGCCAGCGAGGTAAACGGACTACCGGCGGAAGATACGCAGTATTTT
CDR3aa: CASEVNGLPAEDTQYF

j_gene: TRBJ1-6
abundance: .
v_gene: TRBV6-6
len: 15
d_gene: .
CDR3nt: TGTGCCAGCAGTTCCTCAGGGGTACAGAATTCACCCCTCCACTTT
CDR3aa: CASSSSGVQNSPLHF

j_gene: TRBJ2-1
abundance: .
v_gene: TRBV3-1/TRBV3-2
len: 15
d_gene: .
CDR3nt: TGTGCCAGCAGCCCAGAGGGCGCGTGGTACAATGAGCAGTTCTTC
CDR3aa: CASSPEGAWYNEQFF

j_gene: TRBJ2-1
abundance: .
v_gene: TRBV6-2/TRBV6-3
len: 16
d_gene: .
CDR3nt: TGTGCCAGCAGTTACTCGACCAATGGGGGGTACAATGAGCAGTTCTTC
CDR3aa: CASSYSTNGGYNEQFF

j_gene: TRBJ2-1
abundance: .
v_gene: TRBV30
len: 14
d_gene: .
CDR3nt: TGTGCCTGGCGGGGACAAACGCCCTACAATGAGCAGTTCTTC
CDR3aa: CAWRGQTPYNEQFF

j_gene: TRBJ1-3
abundance: .
v_gene: TRBV5-6
len: 16
d_gene: TRBD1
CDR3nt: TGTGCCAGCAGCCCCAGGGGGGGCGTTGCTGGAAACACCATATATTTT
CDR3aa: CASSPRGGVAGNTIYF

j_gene: TRBJ2-2
abundance: .
v_gene: TRBV5-8
len: 19
d_gene: .
CDR3nt: TGTGCCAGCAGCTTGGTCCGGCAACGGGCGGGCCTTAACACCGGGGAGCTGTTTTTT
CDR3aa: CASSLVRQRAGLNTGELFF

j_gene: TRBJ1-1
abundance: .
v_gene: TRBV30
len: 15
d_gene: .
CDR3nt: TGTGCCTGGGACAGAGGGGTCATCATGAACACTGAAGCTTTCTTT
CDR3aa: CAWDRGVIMNTEAFF

j_gene: TRBJ2-7
abundance: .
v_gene: TRBV28
len: 14
d_gene: .
CDR3nt: TGTGCCAGCAGTGCAGGGGCCCCCTCCTACGAGCAGTACTTC
CDR3aa: CASSAGAPSYEQYF

j_gene: TRBJ2-7
abundance: .
v_gene: TRBV5-3
len: 9
d_gene: .
CDR3nt: TGTGCCAGAGACCCAAAAGTATACTTC
CDR3aa: CARDPKVYF

j_gene: TRBJ1-5
abundance: once
v_gene: TRBV7-8
len: 15
d_gene: TRBD1
CDR3nt: TGTGCCAGCAGCCCTCGACAGGGGGCGAATCAGCCCCAGCATTTT
CDR3aa: CASSPRQGANQPQHF

j_gene: TRBJ2-5
abundance: .
v_gene: TRBV5-1
len: 16
d_gene: TRBD2
CDR3nt: TGCGCCAGCAGCCCAGGACTAGCGGGGGGGCAAGAGACCCAGTACTTC
CDR3aa: CASSPGLAGGQETQYF

j_gene: TRBJ1-3
abundance: .
v_gene: TRBV30
len: 14
d_gene: TRBD1
CDR3nt: TGTGCCTGGGACAAGACAGGGACTGGAAACACCATATATTTT
CDR3aa: CAWDKTGTGNTIYF

j_gene: TRBJ2-7
abundance: .
v_gene: TRBV19
len: 15
d_gene: .
CDR3nt: TGTGCCAGTCGCCAGACAGGTCTATTCGGCTACGAGCAGTACTTC
CDR3aa: CASRQTGLFGYEQYF

j_gene: TRBJ1-1
abundance: .
v_gene: TRBV7-8
len: 14
d_gene: TRBD1
CDR3nt: TGTGCCAGCAGCTTGGACAGGGTGAACACTGAAGCTTTCTTT
CDR3aa: CASSLDRVNTEAFF

j_gene: TRBJ2-5
abundance: few
v_gene: TRBV5-4
len: 15
d_gene: .
CDR3nt: TGTGCCAGCAGCTTGTTTGGGCAGGGCGAGAAGACCCAGTACTTC
CDR3aa: CASSLFGQGEKTQYF

j_gene: TRBJ1-2
abundance: .
v_gene: TRBV24-1
len: 15
d_gene: TRBD1
CDR3nt: TGTGCCACCAGTGACCCGGGACAGGGGGCCACTGGCTACACCTTC
CDR3aa: CATSDPGQGATGYTF

j_gene: TRBJ1-1
abundance: .
v_gene: TRBV5-1
len: 16
d_gene: .
CDR3nt: TGCGCCAGCAGCTTGGCGGCGGGACCCAGGGCCACTGAAGCTTTCTTT
CDR3aa: CASSLAAGPRATEAFF

j_gene: TRBJ1-5
abundance: .
v_gene: TRBV6-5
len: 12
d_gene: .
CDR3nt: TGTGCCAGCAGTCCGTTAAGGGGGCCCCAGCATTTT
CDR3aa: CASSPLRGPQHF

j_gene: TRBJ1-5
abundance: .
v_gene: TRBV28
len: 15
d_gene: TRBD1
CDR3nt: TGTGCCAGCAATGAGGGGGCTCCGAGCAATCAGCCCCAGCATTTT
CDR3aa: CASNEGAPSNQPQHF

j_gene: TRBJ1-2
abundance: .
v_gene: TRBV9
len: 13
d_gene: .
CDR3nt: TGTGCCAGCAGCGCCAGGGTAGACTATGGCTACACCTTC
CDR3aa: CASSARVDYGYTF

j_gene: TRBJ1-5
abundance: .
v_gene: TRBV7-9
len: 13
d_gene: .
CDR3nt: TGTGCCAGCAGCTTAGATTATGACGGCAGGCAGCATTTT
CDR3aa: CASSLDYDGRQHF

j_gene: TRBJ2-1
abundance: .
v_gene: TRBV6-5
len: 14
d_gene: .
CDR3nt: TGTGCCAGCAGTTACGGGGGGGCCAGCAATGAGCAGTTCTTC
CDR3aa: CASSYGGASNEQFF

j_gene: TRBJ1-2
abundance: .
v_gene: TRBV6-5
len: 13
d_gene: .
CDR3nt: TGTGCCAGCAGTCCGGGACGGAACTATGGCTACACCTTC
CDR3aa: CASSPGRNYGYTF

j_gene: TRBJ2-1
abundance: .
v_gene: TRBV19
len: 15
d_gene: .
CDR3nt: TGTGCCAGTAGTATCGGGCTGGGGGGCTACAATGAGCAGTTCTTC
CDR3aa: CASSIGLGGYNEQFF

j_gene: TRBJ2-1
abundance: .
v_gene: TRBV6-5
len: 11
d_gene: TRBD1
CDR3nt: TGTGCCAGCAGTTCAGGGGGCGGAAAGTTCTTC
CDR3aa: CASSSGGGKFF

j_gene: TRBJ2-3
abundance: .
v_gene: TRBV4-2
len: 17
d_gene: .
CDR3nt: TGTGCCAGCAGCCAAGAAACCGGGACCGCTAGCACAGATACGCAGTATTTT
CDR3aa: CASSQETGTASTDTQYF

j_gene: TRBJ2-2
abundance: .
v_gene: TRBV6-5
len: 15
d_gene: TRBD2
CDR3nt: TGTGCCAGCAGTTTGTTAGCGGGAGCTACCGGGGAGCTGTTTTTT
CDR3aa: CASSLLAGATGELFF